These 22 T cell receptor beta chains came from one sample sequenced in a study of HIV-infected patients and healthy controls. Alpha and beta constant-region primers primed reverse transcription of about 500 ng RNA. Each of the alpha and beta chains got its own library through chain-specific third strand synthesis with indices. MiXCR, run by TCRdb on the 5' RACE reads, gives a single entry per CDR3 protein. The table shows about 8,300 distinct CDR3 sequences, with approximately 11% occurring only once. No cell fractionation was done, so the repertoire covers all unsorted peripheral blood T cells. The material was blood, obtained before antiretroviral therapy. The source of these receptors is an adult with HIV infection.

This clonotype occurred many times. The chain is built from TRBV10-3 and TRBJ2-4, with D maybe TRBD2 (5 bases). Trimming removed 7 bases at V and 5 bases at J, with 18 bases between. CDR1 is ENHRY, CDR2 SYGVKD, per germline. This CDR3 region has 15 residues. The CDR3 spells CAIKLKRAFQNIQYF. The CDR3 nucleotides read TGTGCCATCAAGTTAAAGAGGGCGTTTCAAAACATTCAGTACTTC.

A few counts support this clonotype. The rearrangement joins TRBV28 to TRBJ2-1; no reliable D call. CDR3 size: 11 residues. Germline V gives CDR1 MDHEN, CDR2 SYDVKM. The V end lost 3 bases, the J end lost 4 bases, and 1 base lay between the germline ends. CDR3 sequence: CASSFYNEQFF. The DNA of the CDR3 is TGTGCCAGCAGTTTTTACAATGAGCAGTTCTTC.

This clonotype was seen ten or more times. The V and J genes are TRBV9 and TRBJ2-3; 8 bases match TRBD2. The CDR3 totals 15 residues. Per germline, CDR1 SGDLS and CDR2 YYNGEE. V dropped 4 bases and J dropped 5; count of bases not matched to a gene: 9. The CDR3 DNA reads as TGTGCCAGCAGCCCCGGAGCGGGGGTAGGAGATACGCAGTATTTT. The encoded protein is CASSPGAGVGDTQYF.

Ten or more counts support this clonotype. The genes are TRBV12-3 or TRBV12-4 and TRBJ2-2; 11 positions match TRBD2. This CDR3 has 16 amino acids. Unmatched junction bases numbered 3, after V lost 5 bases and J lost 1 base. CDR3 bases: TGTGCCAGCAGTCCTGGGACTAGCGGGAACACCGGGGAGCTGTTTTTT. This sequence encodes CASSPGTSGNTGELFF.

This clonotype is labeled medium-sized. V usage is TRBV27 and J usage is TRBJ2-3; D unclear. The germline gives CDR1 MNHEY, CDR2 SMNVEV (reference sequence). Trimming shortened V by 3 bases and J by 3 bases, and 7 bases separated the two germline ends. This CDR3 region has 13 residues. The CDR3 loop reads CASSFYQTDTQYF. CDR3 DNA: TGTGCCAGCAGTTTCTACCAGACAGATACGCAGTATTTT.

This clonotype has ten or more counts. The chain is built from TRBV9 and TRBJ2-3; 7 bases agree with TRBD1. Trimming at V came to 4 bases and at J to 1 base, leaving 12 bases not matched to a gene. There are 17 residues in the CDR3. The germline CDR1 and CDR2 sequences are SGDLS and YYNGEE. This chain's CDR3 is CASSPDTGAAGTDTQYF. CDR3 bases: TGTGCCAGCAGCCCAGATACAGGGGCTGCGGGCACAGATACGCAGTATTTT.

This clonotype was seen repeatedly, ten times or more. V and J are TRBV7-9 and TRBJ1-1; no clear D gene. The V end lost 5 bases, the J end lost 10 bases, and 17 bases lay between the germline ends. Germline-derived CDR1 and CDR2 are SEHNR and FQNEAQ (reference sequence). The CDR3 contains 13 residues. The chain's CDR3 is CASSPREGLIAFF. The DNA of the CDR3 is TGTGCCAGCAGCCCCCGGGAAGGGCTAATAGCTTTCTTT.

In this sample, this clonotype turned up a few times. The chain has TRBV7-9 and TRBJ2-2; D ambiguous. The V and J ends lost 7 bases and 5 bases respectively, with 11 bases between them. Germline V gene sequence: CDR1 SEHNR, CDR2 FQNEAQ (reference sequence). The CDR3 is made up of 13 amino acids. The CDR3 loop is CASTYEQTGELFF. Here the CDR3 DNA reads TGTGCCAGCACTTATGAACAGACCGGGGAGCTGTTTTTT.

This clonotype was detected many times. The V and J genes are TRBV20-1 and TRBJ1-1; 7 bases are a match to TRBD1. The CDR3 spans 15 residues. Germline CDR1 DFQATT, CDR2 SNEGSKA (reference sequence). After removal of 4 bases from V and 0 bases from J, the junction contained 8 bases not matched to a gene. The CDR3 loop reads CSATIQGIMNTEAFF. In nucleotides, the CDR3 is TGCAGTGCTACAATACAGGGGATTATGAACACTGAAGCTTTCTTT.

This clonotype was seen repeatedly, ten times or more. The rearrangement uses TRBV6-6 and TRBJ2-2; TRBD2 agrees at 8 bases. The V and J ends lost 3 bases and 1 base, in that order; junction bases with no gene match: 1. The germline CDR1 and CDR2 sequences are MNHNY and SVGAGI (reference sequence). This CDR3 is 15 amino acids long. The CDR3 coding sequence is TGTGCCAGCAGTTATCTAGCGGGGAACACCGGGGAGCTGTTTTTT. It codes for CASSYLAGNTGELFF.

This rearrangement joins TRBV10-3 to TRBJ2-2; maybe TRBD2 (6 bases). Germline V lookup: CDR1 ENHRY, CDR2 SYGVKD. The CDR3 runs to 17 residues. Trimming took 0 bases from V and 0 from J, leaving 11 bases between them. The CDR3 DNA follows: TGTGCCATCAGTGAGTCTGGGGGACTCGCGAACACCGGGGAGCTGTTTTTT. Amino acids: CAISESGGLANTGELFF.

This clonotype came up a few times. V and J are TRBV29-1 and TRBJ2-7; D remains ambiguous. The V end lost 7 bases, the J end lost 3 bases, and 10 bases lay between the germline ends. Germline CDR1 reads SQVTM; CDR2 reads ANQGSEA. The CDR3 sequence is 11 residues long. Here the CDR3 reads CSAQRNYEQYF. CDR3 coding DNA: TGCAGCGCCCAGAGGAACTACGAGCAGTACTTC.

This clonotype has a count of ten or more. The chain links TRBV12-3 or TRBV12-4 to TRBJ2-2; TRBD1 agrees at 8 bases. The CDR3 sequence is 15 residues long. V was pared by 5 bases and J by 5 bases, with 7 bases of the junction left unmatched. The CDR3 coding sequence is TGTGCCAGCAGTGGCGGACAGGGCGGGACCGGGGAGCTGTTTTTT. Its protein product is CASSGGQGGTGELFF.

This clonotype was recorded many times. The CDR3 here is CASSPGVWSSGNTIYF. Here the CDR3 DNA reads TGTGCCAGCAGTCCGGGAGTATGGAGCTCTGGAAACACCATATATTTT. The V and J genes are TRBV6-5 and TRBJ1-3; D not certain. V lost 5 bases, J lost 0 bases, and 14 bases lay in between. Germline V gives CDR1 MNHEY, CDR2 SVGAGI. This CDR3 is 16 amino acids long.

This clonotype is termed medium-sized. The V and J genes are TRBV29-1 and TRBJ2-1; D unclear. Trimming took 2 bases from V and 3 from J, leaving 5 bases between them. The germline gives CDR1 SQVTM, CDR2 ANQGSEA. The length of the CDR3 is 12 residues. In DNA form, the CDR3 reads TGCAGCGTTGAATCCAACTACAATGAGCAGTTCTTC. It codes for CSVESNYNEQFF.

This clonotype was counted many times. The chain joins TRBV12-3 or TRBV12-4 to TRBJ2-5, with TRBD2 matching 10 bases. V lost 7 bases, J lost 1 base, and 3 bases stayed unmatched. The CDR3 is 14 residues long. CDR3 residues: CASNSGGPQETQYF. The CDR3 nucleotides are TGTGCCAGCAATAGCGGGGGGCCCCAAGAGACCCAGTACTTC.

This clonotype was recorded many times. J is TRBJ1-5 and V is TRBV19, with D hard to call. Per germline, CDR1 LNHDA and CDR2 SQIVND (reference sequence). Deletions cut 5 bases from V and 0 bases from J, with 11 bases between. The CDR3 consists of 15 residues. The CDR3: CASSLGGYSNQPQHF. DNA for the CDR3: TGTGCCAGTAGTCTAGGAGGTTATAGCAATCAGCCCCAGCATTTT.

This clonotype has at least ten counts. CDR3 nucleotides: TGTGCCAGCAGCTTACGGCGGGGGGACTACAATGAGCAGTTCTTC. Translated: CASSLRRGDYNEQFF. V and J are TRBV11-2 and TRBJ2-1; the match to TRBD2 covers 8 bases. The J segment lost 3 bases and the V segment lost 2 bases, leaving 3 bases of the junction unmatched. The CDR3 runs 15 residues. The germline V gene has CDR1 SGHAT and CDR2 FQNNGV.

There are many counts of this clonotype. The V and J genes are TRBV4-1 and TRBJ2-7; D call uncertain. V gave up 0 bases and J gave up 6 bases, with 18 bases separating them. The CDR3 extends over 16 amino acids. Germline V CDR1 and CDR2: MGHRA, YSYEKL. In nucleotides, the CDR3 is TGCGCCAGCAGCCAAGATTATCTGGGGAAGACGGTCGAGCAGTACTTC. It is translated as CASSQDYLGKTVEQYF.

This clonotype has more than one count but fewer than ten. The rearrangement joins TRBV4-1 to TRBJ2-7; 8 bases agree with TRBD2. Germline-derived CDR1 and CDR2 are MGHRA and YSYEKL. V was pared by 5 bases and J by 0 bases, with 6 bases of the junction left unmatched. This CDR3 region has 15 residues. The CDR3 region is CASSSPGGASYEQYF. CDR3 coding DNA: TGCGCCAGCAGCTCGCCGGGGGGGGCCTCCTACGAGCAGTACTTC.

DNA of the CDR3: TGTGCCAGTACCAGAGGGGCAGCCGCTAATGAAAAACTGTTTTTT. It codes for CASTRGAAANEKLFF. The rearrangement uses TRBV19 and TRBJ1-4, with D tentatively TRBD1 (5 bases). V lost 7 bases and J 3 bases, leaving 15 bases between the germline ends. From germline, CDR1 is LNHDA and CDR2 SQIVND (reference sequence). This CDR3 contains 15 residues.

This clonotype came up many times. The J gene is TRBJ1-4, the V gene TRBV5-1, with D perhaps TRBD1 (6 bases). CDR1 is SGHRS, CDR2 YFSETQ, per germline. Trimming shortened V by 3 bases and J by 6 bases, and 15 bases separated the two germline ends. This CDR3 has 15 amino acids. CDR3 loop: CASSSGQPGDEKLFF. In nucleotides, the CDR3 is TGCGCCAGCAGCTCAGGACAGCCCGGCGATGAAAAACTGTTTTTT.